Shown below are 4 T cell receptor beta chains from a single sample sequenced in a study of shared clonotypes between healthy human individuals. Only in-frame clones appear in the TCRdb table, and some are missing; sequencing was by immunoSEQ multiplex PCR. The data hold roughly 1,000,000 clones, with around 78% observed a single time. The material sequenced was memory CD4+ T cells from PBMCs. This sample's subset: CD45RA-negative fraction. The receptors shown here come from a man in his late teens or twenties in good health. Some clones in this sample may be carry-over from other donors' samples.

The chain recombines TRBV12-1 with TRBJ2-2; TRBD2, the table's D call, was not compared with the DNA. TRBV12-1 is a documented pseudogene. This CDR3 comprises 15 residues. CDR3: CASSPREEVTGELFF. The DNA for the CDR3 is TGTGCCAGCAGCCCCAGGGAGGAGGTCACCGGGGAGCTGTTTTTT.

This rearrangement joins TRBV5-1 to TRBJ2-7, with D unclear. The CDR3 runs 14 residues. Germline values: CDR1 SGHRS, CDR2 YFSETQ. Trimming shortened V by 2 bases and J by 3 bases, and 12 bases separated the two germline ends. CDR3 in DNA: TGCGCCAGCAGCTTCACGGAAGCAAACTACGAGCAGTACTTC. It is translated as CASSFTEANYEQYF. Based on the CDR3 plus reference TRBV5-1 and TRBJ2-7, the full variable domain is KAGVTQTPRYLIKTRGQQVTLSCSPISGHRSVSWYQQTPGQGLQFLFEYFSETQRNKGNFPGRFSGRQFSNSRSEMNVSTLELGDSALYLCASSFTEANYEQYFGPGTRLTVT.

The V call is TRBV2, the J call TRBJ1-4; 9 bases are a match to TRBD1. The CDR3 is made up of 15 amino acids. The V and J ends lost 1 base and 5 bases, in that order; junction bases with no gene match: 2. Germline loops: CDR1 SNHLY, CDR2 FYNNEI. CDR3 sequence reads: CASSEGGTGNEKLFF. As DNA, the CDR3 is TGTGCCAGCAGTGAAGGGGGGACAGGGAATGAAAAACTGTTTTTT.

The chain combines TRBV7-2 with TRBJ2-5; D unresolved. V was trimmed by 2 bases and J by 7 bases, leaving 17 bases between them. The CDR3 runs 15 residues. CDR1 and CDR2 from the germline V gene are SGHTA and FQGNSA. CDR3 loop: CASSLYNGPPGTQYF. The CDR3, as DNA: TGTGCCAGCAGCTTATATAACGGACCCCCGGGGACCCAGTACTTC. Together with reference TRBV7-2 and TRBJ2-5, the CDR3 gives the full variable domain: GAGVSQSPSNKVTEKGKDVELRCDPISGHTALYWYRQSLGQGLEFLIYFQGNSAPDKSGLPSDRFSAERTGGSVSTLTIQRTQQEDSAVYLCASSLYNGPPGTQYFGPGTRLLVL.